The rows below give T cell receptor beta chains drawn from one sample of a study of human T cells and chemical hapten exposure. TCRdb ran MiXCR on the RACE reads and lists one entry per CDR3 protein. The repertoire consists of 70,000 or so distinct CDR3 sequences, with roughly 10% occurring once and the leading ten covering roughly 1.5%. Sequences were derived from whole blood, sampled in connection with sensitization to the hapten diphenylcyclopropenone (DPC). The receptor source for this set is a woman in her forties or fifties with alopecia areata. Some clones in this sample may be carry-over from other donors' samples. CDR3s include the opening cysteine and the closing phenylalanine or tryptophan. A D gene is named only where the DNA matches it firmly. Some rows have no size entry. The others give once, few or many, or a class for an expanded clone.

clone_size: .
j_call: TRBJ1-5
d_call: .
cdr3_length: 15
v_call: TRBV7-2
cdr3_aa: CASSLSQQANQPQHF
cdr3_nt: TGTGCCAGCAGCTTATCCCAACAGGCGAATCAGCCCCAGCATTTT

clone_size: few
j_call: TRBJ1-1
d_call: TRBD1
cdr3_length: 11
v_call: TRBV20-1
cdr3_aa: CSAVDRVVAFF
cdr3_nt: TGCAGTGCGGTTGACAGGGTAGTCGCTTTCTTT

clone_size: .
j_call: TRBJ1-4
d_call: .
cdr3_length: 17
v_call: TRBV19
cdr3_aa: CASSIFGPTAPIEKLFF
cdr3_nt: TGTGCCAGTAGTATTTTTGGGCCGACAGCTCCCATTGAAAAACTGTTTTTT

clone_size: few
j_call: TRBJ1-1
d_call: .
cdr3_length: 14
v_call: TRBV3-1
cdr3_aa: CASSQEGKNTEAFF
cdr3_nt: TGTGCCAGCAGCCAAGAAGGGAAGAACACTGAAGCTTTCTTT

clone_size: many
j_call: TRBJ2-7
d_call: .
cdr3_length: 12
v_call: TRBV28
cdr3_aa: CASVSSSYEQYF
cdr3_nt: TGTGCCAGCGTATCTAGCTCCTACGAGCAGTACTTC

clone_size: many
j_call: TRBJ2-7
d_call: TRBD1
cdr3_length: 14
v_call: TRBV12-3/TRBV12-4
cdr3_aa: CASSPPGQGYEQYF
cdr3_nt: TGTGCCAGCAGCCCACCGGGACAGGGGTACGAGCAGTACTTC

clone_size: .
j_call: TRBJ2-1
d_call: .
cdr3_length: 15
v_call: TRBV4-1
cdr3_aa: CASSPSGLRDNEQFF
cdr3_nt: TGCGCCAGCAGCCCCTCCGGGCTTCGGGACAATGAGCAGTTCTTC

clone_size: many
j_call: TRBJ2-1
d_call: TRBD2
cdr3_length: 17
v_call: TRBV5-1
cdr3_aa: CASSPRTSGYSYNEQFF
cdr3_nt: TGCGCCAGCAGCCCCCGGACTAGCGGCTACTCCTACAATGAGCAGTTCTTC

clone_size: few
j_call: TRBJ2-1
d_call: .
cdr3_length: 14
v_call: TRBV5-1
cdr3_aa: CASSLEGLTNEQFF
cdr3_nt: TGCGCCAGCAGCTTGGAGGGCCTTACCAATGAGCAGTTCTTC

clone_size: .
j_call: TRBJ2-2
d_call: .
cdr3_length: 13
v_call: TRBV6-6
cdr3_aa: CASSPATPGELFF
cdr3_nt: TGTGCCAGCAGCCCCGCGACCCCCGGGGAGCTGTTTTTT

clone_size: many
j_call: TRBJ2-1
d_call: .
cdr3_length: 11
v_call: TRBV28
cdr3_aa: CASSSPRGQFF
cdr3_nt: TGTGCCAGCAGTTCCCCGCGTGGGCAGTTCTTC

clone_size: .
j_call: TRBJ2-2
d_call: TRBD2
cdr3_length: 16
v_call: TRBV28
cdr3_aa: CASRGPGLASTGELFF
cdr3_nt: TGTGCCAGCAGGGGACCGGGACTAGCGAGCACCGGGGAGCTGTTTTTT

clone_size: many
j_call: TRBJ1-1
d_call: TRBD1
cdr3_length: 13
v_call: TRBV27
cdr3_aa: CASSRGTGTEAFF
cdr3_nt: TGTGCCAGCAGCCGCGGGACAGGGACTGAAGCTTTCTTT

clone_size: many
j_call: TRBJ2-2
d_call: TRBD2
cdr3_length: 16
v_call: TRBV4-2
cdr3_aa: CASSQEGLAGYGELFF
cdr3_nt: TGTGCCAGCAGCCAAGAGGGACTAGCGGGGTACGGGGAGCTGTTTTTT

clone_size: .
j_call: TRBJ2-2
d_call: TRBD2
cdr3_length: 16
v_call: TRBV18
cdr3_aa: CASSPPGLAGAGELFF
cdr3_nt: TGTGCCAGCTCACCACCTGGACTAGCGGGAGCAGGGGAGCTGTTTTTT

clone_size: few
j_call: TRBJ2-7
d_call: .
cdr3_length: 15
v_call: TRBV6-5
cdr3_aa: CASSYSGGSSYEQYF
cdr3_nt: TGTGCCAGCAGTTACTCAGGAGGGAGCTCCTACGAGCAGTACTTC

clone_size: .
j_call: TRBJ1-5
d_call: TRBD1
cdr3_length: 13
v_call: TRBV7-2
cdr3_aa: CASSARQGQPQHF
cdr3_nt: TGTGCCAGCAGCGCCAGACAGGGCCAGCCCCAGCATTTT

clone_size: .
j_call: TRBJ2-1
d_call: .
cdr3_length: 15
v_call: TRBV3-1
cdr3_aa: CASSQETFHYNEQFF
cdr3_nt: TGTGCCAGCAGCCAGGAAACCTTCCATTACAATGAGCAGTTCTTC

clone_size: many
j_call: TRBJ2-1
d_call: .
cdr3_length: 12
v_call: TRBV12-5
cdr3_aa: CASGRIQREQFF
cdr3_nt: TGTGCTAGTGGTCGCATCCAGCGGGAGCAGTTCTTC

clone_size: many
j_call: TRBJ1-2
d_call: .
cdr3_length: 12
v_call: TRBV6-5
cdr3_aa: CASSPYRGQNTF
cdr3_nt: TGTGCCAGCAGTCCCTACCGTGGTCAGAACACCTTC

clone_size: many
j_call: TRBJ1-1
d_call: .
cdr3_length: 13
v_call: TRBV6-1
cdr3_aa: CAGSQMGYTEAFF
cdr3_nt: TGTGCCGGGTCACAGATGGGCTACACTGAAGCTTTCTTT

clone_size: many
j_call: TRBJ2-6
d_call: .
cdr3_length: 16
v_call: TRBV5-1
cdr3_aa: CASSRDGLSGANVLTF
cdr3_nt: TGCGCCAGCAGCCGGGACGGGCTCTCTGGGGCCAACGTCCTGACTTTC

clone_size: many
j_call: TRBJ2-1
d_call: TRBD2
cdr3_length: 17
v_call: TRBV4-1
cdr3_aa: CASNNLLLGGGNNEQFF
cdr3_nt: TGCGCCAGCAACAACCTCCTGTTGGGCGGGGGGAACAATGAGCAGTTCTTC

clone_size: .
j_call: TRBJ2-2
d_call: .
cdr3_length: 14
v_call: TRBV7-6
cdr3_aa: CASLRDLSTGELFF
cdr3_nt: TGTGCCAGCCTGCGGGATCTGAGCACCGGGGAGCTGTTTTTT

clone_size: .
j_call: TRBJ1-1
d_call: .
cdr3_length: 13
v_call: TRBV6-5
cdr3_aa: CASTGLGNTEAFF
cdr3_nt: TGTGCCAGCACTGGGCTAGGGAACACTGAAGCTTTCTTT

clone_size: few
j_call: TRBJ2-7
d_call: .
cdr3_length: 12
v_call: TRBV5-1
cdr3_aa: CASSLEGGEQYF
cdr3_nt: TGCGCCAGCAGCTTGGAAGGGGGCGAGCAGTACTTC

clone_size: many
j_call: TRBJ1-4
d_call: .
cdr3_length: 14
v_call: TRBV4-2
cdr3_aa: CASSPADDNEKLFF
cdr3_nt: TGTGCCAGCAGCCCCGCGGACGATAATGAAAAACTGTTTTTT

clone_size: many
j_call: TRBJ1-4
d_call: .
cdr3_length: 13
v_call: TRBV12-3/TRBV12-4
cdr3_aa: CASSLQGGEKLFF
cdr3_nt: TGTGCCAGCAGTTTACAGGGAGGAGAGAAACTGTTTTTT

clone_size: many
j_call: TRBJ1-5
d_call: TRBD1
cdr3_length: 14
v_call: TRBV6-5
cdr3_aa: CASMRQGARQPQHF
cdr3_nt: TGTGCCAGCATGAGACAGGGGGCAAGGCAGCCCCAGCATTTT

clone_size: many
j_call: TRBJ2-7
d_call: .
cdr3_length: 18
v_call: TRBV4-1
cdr3_aa: CASSPGALGPMGSYEQYF
cdr3_nt: TGCGCCAGCAGCCCGGGGGCCCTGGGACCGATGGGATCCTACGAGCAGTACTTC

clone_size: few
j_call: TRBJ2-5
d_call: .
cdr3_length: 17
v_call: TRBV18
cdr3_aa: CASSDHPLRLTKETQYF
cdr3_nt: TGTGCCAGCTCGGACCATCCCCTAAGACTGACCAAAGAGACCCAGTACTTC

clone_size: few
j_call: TRBJ2-1
d_call: .
cdr3_length: 13
v_call: TRBV7-2
cdr3_aa: CASSVNLDDPKFF
cdr3_nt: TGTGCCAGCAGCGTTAATCTGGACGACCCCAAGTTCTTC

clone_size: many
j_call: TRBJ2-1
d_call: TRBD2
cdr3_length: 16
v_call: TRBV28
cdr3_aa: CASSLRPSSGSFEQFF
cdr3_nt: TGTGCCAGCAGTCTCCGCCCGTCTAGCGGGAGTTTTGAGCAGTTCTTC

clone_size: many
j_call: TRBJ2-4
d_call: TRBD2
cdr3_length: 16
v_call: TRBV20-1
cdr3_aa: CSVQGPSGGSRNIQYF
cdr3_nt: TGCAGTGTTCAGGGCCCTTCGGGAGGCAGTAGAAACATTCAGTACTTC

clone_size: many
j_call: TRBJ1-1
d_call: .
cdr3_length: 14
v_call: TRBV12-3/TRBV12-4
cdr3_aa: CASSFGRRNTEAFF
cdr3_nt: TGTGCCAGCAGTTTCGGACGGCGGAACACTGAAGCTTTCTTT

clone_size: many
j_call: TRBJ1-6
d_call: .
cdr3_length: 17
v_call: TRBV7-6
cdr3_aa: CASSSQPPGRGNSPLHF
cdr3_nt: TGTGCCAGCAGCTCGCAACCGCCGGGACGGGGAAATTCACCCCTCCACTTT

clone_size: .
j_call: TRBJ2-5
d_call: .
cdr3_length: 13
v_call: TRBV27
cdr3_aa: CASSHNSGGVENF
cdr3_nt: TGTGCCAGCAGTCATAATTCCGGTGGAGTAGAAAACTTC

clone_size: many
j_call: TRBJ2-1
d_call: TRBD1
cdr3_length: 16
v_call: TRBV29-1
cdr3_aa: CSVEPHRDRKNNEQFF
cdr3_nt: TGCAGCGTTGAACCGCATCGGGACAGAAAGAACAATGAGCAGTTCTTC

clone_size: few
j_call: TRBJ1-4
d_call: TRBD1
cdr3_length: 17
v_call: TRBV7-9
cdr3_aa: CASSSDLSGTVNEKLFF
cdr3_nt: TGTGCCAGCAGCTCCGACCTCTCCGGGACAGTTAATGAAAAACTGTTTTTT

clone_size: .
j_call: TRBJ1-2
d_call: TRBD1
cdr3_length: 12
v_call: TRBV28
cdr3_aa: CAWGTGSSGYTF
cdr3_nt: TGTGCCTGGGGGACAGGGTCTAGTGGCTACACCTTC

clone_size: .
j_call: TRBJ2-5
d_call: .
cdr3_length: 15
v_call: TRBV6-1
cdr3_aa: CASSEMGGPRETQYF
cdr3_nt: TGTGCCAGCAGTGAAATGGGGGGGCCTCGGGAGACCCAGTACTTC

clone_size: .
j_call: TRBJ2-5
d_call: TRBD1
cdr3_length: 14
v_call: TRBV7-6
cdr3_aa: CASSNTGGRETQYF
cdr3_nt: TGTGCCAGCAGCAACACAGGGGGCCGGGAGACCCAGTACTTC

clone_size: .
j_call: TRBJ2-1
d_call: .
cdr3_length: 11
v_call: TRBV28
cdr3_aa: CASSLLAGLSF
cdr3_nt: TGTGCCAGCAGTTTATTGGCTGGGCTAAGCTTC

clone_size: few
j_call: TRBJ1-2
d_call: .
cdr3_length: 16
v_call: TRBV29-1
cdr3_aa: CSVETWGRVLDYGYTF
cdr3_nt: TGCAGCGTTGAAACGTGGGGCAGGGTTTTGGACTATGGCTACACCTTC

clone_size: few
j_call: TRBJ1-6
d_call: .
cdr3_length: 16
v_call: TRBV5-6
cdr3_aa: CASRPGGSSYNSPLHF
cdr3_nt: TGTGCCAGCAGACCGGGAGGGAGCTCCTATAATTCACCCCTCCACTTT

clone_size: .
j_call: TRBJ2-1
d_call: .
cdr3_length: 14
v_call: TRBV28
cdr3_aa: CASRSPGDSNEQFF
cdr3_nt: TGTGCCAGCCGATCCCCAGGGGATAGCAATGAGCAGTTCTTC

clone_size: .
j_call: TRBJ2-7
d_call: .
cdr3_length: 13
v_call: TRBV6-2/TRBV6-3
cdr3_aa: CASSYMVSYEQYF
cdr3_nt: TGTGCCAGCAGTTACATGGTATCCTACGAGCAGTACTTC

clone_size: few
j_call: TRBJ2-1
d_call: TRBD2
cdr3_length: 15
v_call: TRBV19
cdr3_aa: CASSIAGGGGNEQFF
cdr3_nt: TGTGCCAGTAGTATCGCGGGGGGCGGTGGCAATGAGCAGTTCTTC

clone_size: .
j_call: TRBJ2-1
d_call: .
cdr3_length: 14
v_call: TRBV11-3
cdr3_aa: CASSLEGGPNEQFF
cdr3_nt: TGTGCCAGCAGCTTAGAGGGGGGCCCAAATGAGCAGTTCTTC

clone_size: .
j_call: TRBJ2-4
d_call: .
cdr3_length: 21
v_call: TRBV7-6
cdr3_aa: CASSLAPPAKDGGLFENIQYF
cdr3_nt: TGTGCCAGCAGCTTGGCTCCTCCTGCTAAGGACGGGGGTTTGTTTGAAAACATTCAGTACTTC

clone_size: few
j_call: TRBJ1-4
d_call: .
cdr3_length: 16
v_call: TRBV6-6
cdr3_aa: CASSSPRTGAREKLFF
cdr3_nt: TGTGCCAGCAGTTCCCCTCGTACGGGCGCGCGAGAAAAACTGTTTTTT